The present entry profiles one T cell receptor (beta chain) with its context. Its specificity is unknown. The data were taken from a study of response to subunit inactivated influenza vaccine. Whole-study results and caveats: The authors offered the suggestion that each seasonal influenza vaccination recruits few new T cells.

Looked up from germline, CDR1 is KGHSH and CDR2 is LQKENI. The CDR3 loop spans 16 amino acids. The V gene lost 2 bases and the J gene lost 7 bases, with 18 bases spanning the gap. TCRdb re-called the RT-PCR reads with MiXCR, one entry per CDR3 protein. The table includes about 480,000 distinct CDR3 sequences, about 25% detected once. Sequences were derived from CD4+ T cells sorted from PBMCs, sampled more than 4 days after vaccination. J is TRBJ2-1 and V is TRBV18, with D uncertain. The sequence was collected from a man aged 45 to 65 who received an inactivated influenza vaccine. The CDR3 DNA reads TGTGCCAGCTCACCAAGGGCGACGCCCACCAGTAATGAGCAGTTCTTC. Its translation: CASSPRATPTSNEQFF.